The 18 T cell receptor beta chains below were found in one sample sequenced in a study of blood T cell repertoires in COVID-19. Some clones are missing from TCRdb's copy, which holds only in-frame ones; the method was immunoSEQ multiplex PCR. The table has nearly 200,000 clones, around four fifths seen once. Sequenced: peripheral blood. Source of these receptors: a man in his sixties with COVID-19, enrolled during active disease.

The chain has TRBV20-1 and TRBJ1-3; D is unclear. Germline assignment: CDR1 DFQATT and CDR2 SNEGSKA (reference sequence). This CDR3 is built from 11 residues. The V end was cut by 3 bases, the J end by 4 bases, with 4 bases between. The chain's CDR3 is CSAREGNTIYF. The CDR3 bases are TGCAGTGCTAGGGAGGGAAACACCATATATTTT.

The V and J genes are TRBV9 and TRBJ1-1; D is undetermined. Per the germline V gene, CDR1 is SGDLS and CDR2 is YYNGEE. V lost 0 bases to trimming and J lost 5 bases, with 11 bases between them. The CDR3 is 14 residues long. The chain's CDR3 is CASSVGEARTEAFF. CDR3 DNA sequence: TGTGCCAGCAGCGTAGGGGAGGCTAGGACTGAAGCTTTCTTT.

The chain uses TRBV9 and TRBJ1-1; D is uncertain. The V gene lost 4 bases and the J gene lost 12 bases, with 16 bases spanning the gap. The germline V gene encodes CDR1 SGDLS and CDR2 YYNGEE. The CDR3 totals 12 residues. Written as DNA, the CDR3 is TGTGCCAGCAGCCCGGGAGGGAATGAGCCTTTCTTT. It translates to CASSPGGNEPFF.

The V gene is TRBV5-1, the J gene TRBJ2-1; a possible D gene is TRBD2 (5 bases). V lost 4 bases and J 2 bases, leaving 16 bases between the germline ends. Germline-derived CDR1 and CDR2 are SGHRS and YFSETQ. The CDR3 loop spans 16 amino acids. Here the CDR3 reads CASSPEVRAAYNEQFF. As DNA, the CDR3 is TGCGCCAGCAGCCCGGAAGTGAGGGCCGCCTACAATGAGCAGTTCTTC.

This chain links TRBV21-1 with TRBJ1-6; TRBD1 is the table's D call, not checked against the DNA. TRBV21-1 is a pseudogene. The length of the CDR3 is 16 residues. CDR3 sequence (DNA): TGTGCCAGCAGCGTTACGCGACAGGGGGCAGGTTCACCCCTCCACTTT. It yields the protein CASSVTRQGAGSPLHF.

The V call is TRBV27, the J call TRBJ1-6, with a possible D match to TRBD1 (5 bases). This CDR3 comprises 14 residues. V was trimmed by 3 bases and J by 10 bases, leaving 13 bases between them. CDR1 and CDR2 (germline): MNHEY, SMNVEV (reference sequence). CDR3 residues: CASSFAGRGSPLHF. The DNA for the CDR3 is TGTGCCAGCAGTTTTGCGGGGCGAGGGTCACCCCTCCACTTT.

The chain links TRBV25-1 to TRBJ1-3; D not certain. Germline V CDR1 and CDR2: MGHDK, SYGVNS. V was pared by 5 bases and J by 3 bases, with 5 bases between. CDR3 length equals 12 residues. CDR3 amino acids: CASSFNGNTIYF. In nucleotides, the CDR3 is TGTGCCAGCAGTTTTAATGGAAACACCATATATTTT.

The V and J genes are TRBV11-2 and TRBJ1-1; weak D call: TRBD1 (5 bases). The V end was cut by 5 bases, the J end by 1 base, with 14 bases between. Germline V gene data show CDR1 as SGHAT and CDR2 as FQNNGV. This CDR3 spans 15 amino acids. The CDR3 here is CASSPSQGRNTEAFF. The DNA for the CDR3 is TGTGCCAGCAGCCCTAGTCAGGGTCGGAACACTGAAGCTTTCTTT. The full variable domain, rest sourced from reference TRBV11-2 and TRBJ1-1, is EAGVAQSPRYKIIEKRQSVAFWCNPISGHATLYWYQQILGQGPKLLIQFQNNGVVDDSQLPKDRFSAERLKGVDSTLKIQPAKLEDSAVYLCASSPSQGRNTEAFFGQGTRLTVV.

The chain combines TRBV9 with TRBJ2-2, with D possibly being TRBD2 (5 bases). This CDR3 spans 15 amino acids. The germline V gene encodes CDR1 SGDLS and CDR2 YYNGEE. V was clipped by 0 bases and J by 5 bases, with 11 bases between them. CDR3 in amino acids: CASSVGGLGTGELFF. The CDR3 DNA is TGTGCCAGCAGCGTAGGAGGGCTCGGGACCGGGGAGCTGTTTTTT.

The genes are TRBV5-1 and TRBJ2-5, with TRBD2 matching 9 bases. With 0 bases clipped from V and 5 bases from J, the junction kept 8 bases outside the gene matches. CDR3 length equals 16 residues. CDR1 is SGHRS and CDR2 is YFSETQ in the germline V gene. CDR3 coding DNA: TGCGCCAGCAGCTTGGAGGCTAGCGGGGCGGGGGAGACCCAGTACTTC. It codes for CASSLEASGAGETQYF.

This chain uses TRBV20-1 with TRBJ1-1; weak D call: TRBD1 (5 bases). The CDR3 has 11 residues. Germline CDR1 reads DFQATT; CDR2 reads SNEGSKA (reference sequence). Trimming stripped 3 bases from V and 7 bases from J, with 9 bases between. The CDR3 sequence is CSASSGHEAFF. As DNA, the CDR3 is TGCAGTGCTAGTTCAGGGCATGAAGCTTTCTTT.

The chain employs TRBV6-5 and TRBJ1-1; D not certain. CDR1 and CDR2 (germline): MNHEY, SVGAGI. This CDR3 spans 16 amino acids. Trimming removed 1 base from V and 5 bases from J, with 17 bases in between. CDR3 sequence reads: CASSYLLITGNTEAFF. The CDR3 DNA sequence: TGTGCCAGCAGTTACTTATTAATCACGGGGAATACTGAAGCTTTCTTT.

The chain employs TRBV28 and TRBJ1-6, with 7 bases lining up with TRBD1. V gave up 3 bases and J gave up 10 bases; unmatched junction bases: 9. Looked up from germline, CDR1 is MDHEN and CDR2 is SYDVKM. The CDR3 length is 15 residues. The CDR3 nucleotides are TGTGCCAGCAGTTTGGAGGGGGCTGGACGGTCACCCCTCCACTTT. It encodes CASSLEGAGRSPLHF.

In regard to this clone: One junction end does not reproduce the germline sequence, and a read error may be involved. The chain is built from TRBV9 and TRBJ2-7, with a tentative D call TRBD2 (5 bases). This CDR3 is 15 amino acids long. Germline assignment: CDR1 SGDLS and CDR2 YYNGEE. The CDR3 DNA reads TGTGCCAGTAGCGTAGCCGGGGATAGGGTGGGCGAGCAGTACTTC. Residues: CASSVAGDRVGEQYF.

The V call is TRBV5-6, the J call TRBJ1-1; 11 positions agree with TRBD1. There are 15 residues in the CDR3. From germline, CDR1 is SGHDT and CDR2 YYEEEE. V gave up 1 base and J gave up 3 bases; unmatched junction bases: 2. This CDR3 reads CASSLPGQGDTEAFF. DNA of the CDR3: TGTGCCAGCAGCTTGCCGGGACAGGGGGACACTGAAGCTTTCTTT.

This chain joins TRBV14 and TRBJ2-2; 7 bases fit TRBD2. The J segment lost 5 bases and the V segment lost 11 bases, leaving 8 bases of the junction unmatched. CDR3 length: 13 residues. CDR1 is SGHDN and CDR2 is FVKESK in the germline V gene. The DNA of the CDR3 is TGTGCCCCGGGGGAGGGAAGGACCGGGGAGCTGTTTTTT. Translation gives CAPGEGRTGELFF.

The chain uses TRBV20-1 and TRBJ2-7, with 7 bases aligning to TRBD1. Germline CDR1 and CDR2: DFQATT and SNEGSKA (reference sequence). The CDR3 runs to 11 residues. V was clipped by 7 bases and J by 2 bases; unmatched bases: 2. CDR3 protein: CSVGQAYEQYF. CDR3 nucleotides: TGCAGTGTCGGACAGGCCTACGAGCAGTACTTC.

The rearrangement uses TRBV10-2 and TRBJ1-1; 10 bases agree with TRBD1. The CDR3 consists of 17 residues. V gave up 6 bases and J gave up 0 bases; unmatched junction bases: 10. The germline V gene encodes CDR1 WSHSY and CDR2 SAAADI. CDR3 nucleotide sequence: TGCGCCAGCAGATACCTCCCGGGACAGGGGTTGAACACTGAAGCTTTCTTT. Its translation is CASRYLPGQGLNTEAFF.